This TCR beta chain originates from a study of T-cell memory formation after mild COVID-19. MiXCR, run by TCRdb on the 5' RACE reads, gives a single entry per CDR3 protein. The top ten clones hold roughly a fifth of a sample with some 290,000 distinct CDR3 sequences, about 16% of them seen once. The study's findings and limits: Clones that contracted from day 15 to 85 had balanced CD4/CD8; later expanders were CD4+ biased. The SARS-CoV-2 specificity of second-wave clones reaching peak at day 37 remained unverified. Some clones that responded turned up in pre-infection memory, which suggests that cross-reactive memory joined in.

Germline V gene lookup returns CDR1 KGHDR and CDR2 SFDVKD. This CDR3 is 17 amino acids long. V gave up 5 bases and J gave up 2 bases, with 18 bases separating them. About this clonotype: What it binds is unknown.

Sequencing was carried out using PBMCs or a T cell subset sorted from them (not recorded which). This sequence joins TRBV24-1 and TRBJ2-1; D possibly corresponds to TRBD1 (6 bases). The origin of this receptor is a man younger than 35 who had mild COVID-19 (a few samples of this study predate the infection). Cell type and time point are not known. CDR3 sequence: CATSASLKQGPYNEQFF. In nucleotides, the CDR3 is TGTGCCACCAGTGCTTCTCTGAAACAGGGTCCCTACAATGAGCAGTTCTTC.